This TCR beta chain derives from a study of shared clonotypes between healthy human individuals. Here immunoSEQ multiplex PCR was the method, and the copy in TCRdb shows in-frame clones only, minus some. The table has about 2 million clones, approximately 95% seen once. V lost 4 bases to trimming and J lost 3 bases; unmatched junction nucleotides: 15. The CDR3 loop spans 19 amino acids. Germline loops: CDR1 SGHAT, CDR2 FQNNGV. The naive CD8 fraction comprised CD45RO-negative cells positively selected for CCR7 and excluded terminally differentiated effector memory CD45RA+ cells. General observations from the study: The study found 4.5% to 5% of naive CD4 clonotypes shared across four donors.

With respect to this clone: Its antigen is not identified.

Sequencing was carried out using naive CD8+ T cells sorted from blood. The sequence was obtained from a man in his late teens or twenties in good health. This sequence joins TRBV11-2 and TRBJ2-7; TRBD2 agrees at 13 bases. CDR3 bases: TGTGCCAGCAGCTCGACCCCGGGACTAGCGGGACCTTCCTTCTACGAGCAGTACTTC. The encoded protein is CASSSTPGLAGPSFYEQYF.